This TCR beta chain derives from a study of human T cells and chemical hapten exposure (dated by TCRdb to the early 2020s). Regarding the research as a whole: For sensitization, 2% DPC in acetone was applied to an approximately 2 cm by approximately 2 cm area of upper inner arm skin. Weekly therapeutic DPC doses were additionally applied to the scalp of patients throughout the roughly 24-week study period. Patch tests used Finn chambers with 0.01% DPC on the upper back, scored after 6 days by International Contact Dermatitis Research Group standards. Most of the patients in the cohort were female, and the cohort covered alopecia areata with under or over 50% scalp involvement, alopecia totalis and alopecia universalis. Libraries were combined into a pool for sequencing, and differences in TCR yield between samples came mainly from small differences in library volumes within the pool. In alopecia patients, the study followed how the peripheral blood TCR repertoire changed in vivo over primary and secondary sensitization to diphenylcyclopropenone (DPC), a hapten. Blood samples were taken from patients before sensitization (week 0) and at 2, 6 and about 24 weeks after DPC sensitization. Blood for TCR sequencing was provided by twenty-nine alopecia patients at one to four time points (pre-sensitization, 2, 6 and 24 weeks).

CDR1 and CDR2 are drawn from the germline V gene: MNHEY, SVGAGI. The CDR3 has 15 amino acids, counting the end cysteine and phenylalanine. Only the CDR3 portion is preserved as DNA: 45 bases, with reading frame beginning at the first base. V is reduced by 2 bases and J by 7 bases, leaving a spacing of 12 bases between them. The protocol used for the library was RACE. The instrument was a NextSeq 500. Library preparation attached unique molecular identifiers to individual cDNA molecules for quantitative, reproducible TCR counting. Each blood RNA sample was used to sequence both TCR alpha and TCR beta chains. As for how the authors treated the data: Samples had a median of roughly 87,000 TCRs, with a range from 23,224 to 690,600. V, J and CDR3 annotation of the TCR reads was performed with the Decombinator software suite. For PS versus PT1 abundance plots, all samples were subsampled to the same number of TCRs (28,000). TCRs were defined as expanded if absent before sensitization and observed at least eight times at the 2-week time point. TCRdb trimmed the raw reads at Q25, called clones with MiXCR and kept productive beta chains. When rows share a CDR3 protein, they turn into one entry using the most common DNA and genes. What appears here as the V and J calls and clone size reflects TCRdb's work, not the paper's. The sample yields about 360,000 distinct CDR3 sequences; 5.5% to 8% were counted once. Approximately 8% of the sample lies in the top ten.

Notes on this clonotype: Its recognized antigen is unknown. Base qualities are not at hand, and no much larger clone is one base apart.

The time point label corresponds to: patch test 1, 2 weeks after DPC sensitization. The treatment or condition label, read with the paper, signifies: therapeutic diphenylcyclopropenone sensitization with weekly scalp DPC. At each patch-test visit, blood was drawn before the patch test was applied. Eligible patients were aged 18 to 70, diagnosed with alopecia, deemed suitable for DPC therapy, and excluded if pregnant. Total RNA was extracted from unfractionated whole blood collected in Tempus Blood RNA tubes. What the authors observed across the whole study: After repeated subsampling, the strength of the expansion versus patch-test correlation and the threshold at which it became significant changed. Expanded TCRs formed significantly more large CDR3 similarity clusters than pre-sensitization or healthy control sets, consistent with antigen-driven responses. Because all patients had alopecia, a presumed autoimmune disease, the immune response of the patients might differ from that of healthy individuals. No change with DPC sensitization was found in the number of TCRs above 1 in 1000 frequency, and no evidence of global repertoire structure alterations was found. Patch test score correlated positively with the number of PT1 expanded TCRs, reaching significance at thresholds 8, 16 and 32 but not at 4.

The receptor chain draws on TRBV6-5 and TRBJ1-6, and perhaps TRBD1 as D gene, on 6 matching bases. This clonotype was obtained from a woman aged 18-29 years with alopecia areata. Some clones in this sample may be carry-over from other donors' samples. Source: whole blood, taken in connection with sensitization to the hapten diphenylcyclopropenone (DPC). The nucleotide sequence reads TGTGCCAGCAGTTACCGGGGACACGGAAATTCACCCCTCCACTTT. Its protein reads: CASSYRGHGNSPLHF.